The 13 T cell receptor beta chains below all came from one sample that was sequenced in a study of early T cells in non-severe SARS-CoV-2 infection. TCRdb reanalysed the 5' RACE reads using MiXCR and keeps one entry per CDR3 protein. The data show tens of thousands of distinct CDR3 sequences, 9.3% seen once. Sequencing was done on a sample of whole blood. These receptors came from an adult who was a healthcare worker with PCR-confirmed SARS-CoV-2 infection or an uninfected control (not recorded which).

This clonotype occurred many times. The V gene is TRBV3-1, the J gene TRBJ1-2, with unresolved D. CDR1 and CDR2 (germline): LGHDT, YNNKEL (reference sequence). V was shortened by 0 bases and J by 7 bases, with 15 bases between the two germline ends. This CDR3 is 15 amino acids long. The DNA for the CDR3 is TGTGCCAGCAGCCAAGAGGGTACGGGATACAGTGGCTACACCTTC. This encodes CASSQEGTGYSGYTF.

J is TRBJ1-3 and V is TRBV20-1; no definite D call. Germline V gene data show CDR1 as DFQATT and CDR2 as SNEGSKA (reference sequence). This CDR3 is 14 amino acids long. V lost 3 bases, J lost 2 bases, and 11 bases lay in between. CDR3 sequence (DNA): TGCAGTGCTAGGGCCCAGACTCCTGGAAACACCATATATTTT. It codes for CSARAQTPGNTIYF.

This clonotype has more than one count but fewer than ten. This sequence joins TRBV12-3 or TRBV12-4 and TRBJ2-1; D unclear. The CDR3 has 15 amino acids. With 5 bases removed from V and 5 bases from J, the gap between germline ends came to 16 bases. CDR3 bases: TGTGCCAGCAGTCCCCCGGGTAGCCCGGACAATGAGCAGTTCTTC. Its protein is CASSPPGSPDNEQFF.

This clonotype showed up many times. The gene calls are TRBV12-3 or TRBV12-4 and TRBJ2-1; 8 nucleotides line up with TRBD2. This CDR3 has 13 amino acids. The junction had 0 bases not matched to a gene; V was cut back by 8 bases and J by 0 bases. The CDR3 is CASGTSSYNEQFF. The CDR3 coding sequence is TGTGCCAGCGGGACTAGCTCCTACAATGAGCAGTTCTTC.

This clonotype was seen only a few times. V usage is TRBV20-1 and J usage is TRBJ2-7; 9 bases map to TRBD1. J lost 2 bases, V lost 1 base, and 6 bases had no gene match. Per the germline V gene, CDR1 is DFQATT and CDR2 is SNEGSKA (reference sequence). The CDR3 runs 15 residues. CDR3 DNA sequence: TGCAGTGCTAGAGGGTCGACAGGGGGGACCTACGAGCAGTACTTC. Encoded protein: CSARGSTGGTYEQYF.

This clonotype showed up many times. The CDR3 sequence is CASSFPGNYGYTF. The DNA for the CDR3 is TGTGCCAGCAGTTTCCCGGGGAACTATGGCTACACCTTC. The chain employs TRBV12-3 or TRBV12-4 and TRBJ1-2, with no clear D. The V gene lost 3 bases and the J gene lost 2 bases, with 7 bases spanning the gap. The CDR3 consists of 13 residues.

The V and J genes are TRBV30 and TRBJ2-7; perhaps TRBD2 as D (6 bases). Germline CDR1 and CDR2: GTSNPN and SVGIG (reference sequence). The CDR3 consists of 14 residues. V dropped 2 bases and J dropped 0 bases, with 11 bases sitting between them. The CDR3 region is CAWSMGLASYEQYF. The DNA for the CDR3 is TGTGCCTGGAGTATGGGACTTGCCTCCTACGAGCAGTACTTC.

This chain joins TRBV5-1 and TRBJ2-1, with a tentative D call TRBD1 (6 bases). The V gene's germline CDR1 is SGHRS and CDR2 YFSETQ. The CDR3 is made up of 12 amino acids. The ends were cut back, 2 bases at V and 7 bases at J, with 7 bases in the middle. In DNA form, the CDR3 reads TGCGCCAGCAGCTTCACAGGGAATGAGCAGTTCTTC. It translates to CASSFTGNEQFF.

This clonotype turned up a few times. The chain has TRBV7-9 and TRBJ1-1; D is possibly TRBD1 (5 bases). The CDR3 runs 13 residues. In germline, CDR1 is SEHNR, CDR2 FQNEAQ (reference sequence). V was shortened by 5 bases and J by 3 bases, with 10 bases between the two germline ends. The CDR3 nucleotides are TGTGCCAGCAGCAATACAGGAGACACTGAAGCTTTCTTT. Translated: CASSNTGDTEAFF. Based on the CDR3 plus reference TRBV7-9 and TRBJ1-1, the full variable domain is DTGVSQNPRHKITKRGQNVTFRCDPISEHNRLYWYRQTLGQGPEFLTYFQNEAQLEKSRLLSDRFSAERPKGSFSTLEIQRTEQGDSAMYLCASSNTGDTEAFFGQGTRLTVV.

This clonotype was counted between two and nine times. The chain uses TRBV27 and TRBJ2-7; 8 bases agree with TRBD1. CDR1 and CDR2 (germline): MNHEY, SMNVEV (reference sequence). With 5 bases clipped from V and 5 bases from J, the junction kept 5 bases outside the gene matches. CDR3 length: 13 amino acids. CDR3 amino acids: CASSPTGGHEQYF. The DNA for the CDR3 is TGTGCCAGCAGTCCCACAGGGGGACACGAGCAGTACTTC.

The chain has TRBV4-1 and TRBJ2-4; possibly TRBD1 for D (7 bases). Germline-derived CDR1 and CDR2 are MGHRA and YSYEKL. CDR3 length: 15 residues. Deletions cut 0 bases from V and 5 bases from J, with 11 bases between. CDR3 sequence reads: CASSQDGGQQNIQYF. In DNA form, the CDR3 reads TGCGCCAGCAGCCAAGACGGGGGACAGCAAAACATTCAGTACTTC.

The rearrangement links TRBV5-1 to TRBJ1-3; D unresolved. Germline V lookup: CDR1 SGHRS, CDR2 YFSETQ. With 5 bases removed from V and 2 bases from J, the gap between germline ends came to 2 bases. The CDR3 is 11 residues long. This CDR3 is CASRTGNTIYF. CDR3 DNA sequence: TGCGCCAGCAGAACTGGAAACACCATATATTTT.

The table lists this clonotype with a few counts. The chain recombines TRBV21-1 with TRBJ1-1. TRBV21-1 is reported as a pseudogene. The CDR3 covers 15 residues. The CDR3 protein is CASKSRRIKNTEAFF. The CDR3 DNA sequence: TGTGCCAGCAAATCCAGACGGATAAAGAACACTGAAGCTTTCTTT.